The clone carrying this T cell receptor (beta chain) was detected a few times. This CDR3 has 16 amino acids. Germline CDR1 reads MDHEN; CDR2 reads SYDVKM. V shed 4 bases and J 4 bases; nucleotides not matched to a gene: 11. This entry belongs to a study of blood T cell repertoires in COVID-19. TCRdb's copy holds only in-frame clones and misses some; the assay was immunoSEQ multiplex PCR. Here the sample spans under 120,000 clones, about three quarters being singletons. The chain couples TRBV28 to TRBJ2-7; 9 nucleotides align to TRBD1. Sequenced material: peripheral blood. This clonotype originated in a man older than 75 with acute or convalescent COVID-19. The CDR3 bases are TGTGCCAGCAGTTCGCAAAAGGGACAGGGACTTTACGAGCAGTACTTC. Protein: CASSSQKGQGLYEQYF. Full variable domain (missing parts from reference TRBV28 and TRBJ2-7): DVKVTQSSRYLVKRTGEKVFLECVQDMDHENMFWYRQDPGLGLRLIYFSYDVKMKEKGDIPEGYSVSREKKERFSLILESASTNQTSMYLCASSSQKGQGLYEQYFGPGTRLTVT.